The present T cell receptor (beta chain) was sequenced within a study of cytomegalovirus exposure and HLA in healthy donors. Study observations and caveats: Evidence from a later analysis indicated that most CMV-associated TCR beta chains looked HLA-restricted. Published work reported that the classifier diagnosed cytomegalovirus status with high specificity and sensitivity. Per a later analysis, about 17,000 TCR beta sequences showed association with HLA alleles at 0.05 false discovery rate.

In the PCR, 60 Vbeta and 13 Jbeta primers were used. TCRdb's table, derived via immunoSEQ multiplex PCR, lists solely in-frame clones and lacks some. The sample has about 190,000 clones, about four fifths seen once. The V and J ends lost 4 bases and 3 bases, in that order; junction bases with no gene match: 1. The V gene's germline CDR1 is SGDLS and CDR2 YYNGEE. The CDR3 extends over 13 amino acids. Worth noting for this clone: Its antigen is undetermined.

The donors comprised healthy bone marrow donors. This clonotype originated in a man aged 40-49 years in good health and CMV-seropositive. Material for sequencing was PBMCs. The chain carries TRBV9 and TRBJ2-7; 10 bases match TRBD1. In DNA, the CDR3 is TGTGCCAGCAGCCGGGACAGGGGCTACGAGCAGTACTTC. Its translation is CASSRDRGYEQYF.